This TCR beta chain was sequenced in a study of blood T cell repertoires in COVID-19. Study in general: Collection of acute and convalescent COVID-19 samples took place in the United States, Italy and Spain. From T cells, B-cell-depleted T cells, or PBMCs came the material, which was cDNA or gDNA.

J lost 1 base, V lost 3 bases, and 1 base had no gene match. Germline CDR1 KGHDR, CDR2 SFDVKD. The CDR3 length is 15 residues. As processed by the authors: Reference gene primer amplification gave nucleated cell count estimates. The protocol was immunoSEQ multiplex PCR, while the TCRdb copy is restricted to in-frame clones and leaves out a portion. That table gives V, J and clone size, and the DNA gave D and trimming. This sample has over 75,000 clones; 82% occur once, and the top ten carry more than 9%. This clone came up a few times. Sequences were obtained from peripheral blood. The chain links TRBV24-1 to TRBJ1-5; 8 bases are shared with TRBD1. This TCR derives from a man between 65 and 79 years old with acute or convalescent COVID-19. CDR3 DNA sequence: TGTGCCACCAGTGATAGACAGGGGAGCAATCAGCCCCAGCATTTT. Translated, it gives CATSDRQGSNQPQHF.